Described below is a single T cell receptor (beta chain) sequence and its context. Only a few counts were recorded for this clonotype. There is no known antigen for this receptor. One base away there is no much larger clone; base qualities are not given. The data originate from a study of T-cell reconstitution after alpha-beta-depleted transplantation in children (dated by TCRdb to the mid-2010s). For the wider study: Using TCR repertoire profiling, the study quantitatively followed how T-cell immune reconstitution unfolded in children after TCRalphabeta/CD19-depleted allogeneic hematopoietic cell transplantation.

The germline V end is reduced by 0 bases and the J end by 0 bases; junction bases left unmatched: 6. In the germline V gene (reference sequence), CDR1 corresponds to DFQATT and CDR2 to SNEGSKA. The CDR3, from cysteine to phenylalanine, totals 17 residues. The kept DNA is CDR3 alone, 51 bases in frame from the first base. Library method: PCR. The sequencing machine was an Illumina HiSeq 2500. TCR libraries were prepared with molecular barcoding, using unique molecular identifiers to normalize TCRbeta repertoire quantification. Using fastp trimming at Q25 and MiXCR clonotype assembly, TCRdb reanalyzed the public sequencing data and kept in-frame beta chains. Duplicate CDR3 protein sequences are folded into a single record with the most common DNA and genes. The sample yields some 530,000 distinct CDR3 sequences; approximately 12% were counted once. Clones ranked in the top ten supply about 5% of the sample.

Sequences were derived from PBMCs from the stem cell graft donor, sampled from the stem cell graft. This clonotype originated in a human donor who donated a stem cell graft to a child with combined immunodeficiency. The chain is assembled from TRBV20-1 and TRBJ2-4, with TRBD2 matching 9 junction bases. The bases read TGCAGTGCTAGAGATGTAGCGGGGGTACTAGCCAAAAACATTCAGTACTTC. Translated, it reads CSARDVAGVLAKNIQYF.